This TCR beta chain was sequenced for a study of blood T cell repertoires in COVID-19. At the level of the study: Samples taken during acute and convalescent COVID-19 were collected in the United States, Italy and Spain. T cells, B-cell-depleted T cells, or PBMCs provided the cDNA or gDNA that served as material.

This clone has just a few counts. Trimming shortened V by 6 bases and J by 9 bases, and 18 bases separated the two germline ends. The CDR3 is made up of 14 amino acids. CDR1 is SEHNR and CDR2 is FQNEAQ in the germline V gene (reference sequence). Repertoires were generated with immunoSEQ multiplex PCR, while TCRdb's copy carries only in-frame clones and drops some. The data show roughly 670,000 clones, with 85% to 90% seen just once and over 0.2% held by the top ten. The chain employs TRBV7-9 and TRBJ2-1; a weak D match, TRBD1 (6 bases). This receptor was obtained from a woman between 18 and 30 years old with acute or convalescent COVID-19. The material sequenced was peripheral blood. The CDR3 loop reads CASRDDSGETEQFF. The CDR3 DNA sequence: TGTGCCAGCAGGGACGACTCAGGGGAGACTGAGCAGTTCTTC.